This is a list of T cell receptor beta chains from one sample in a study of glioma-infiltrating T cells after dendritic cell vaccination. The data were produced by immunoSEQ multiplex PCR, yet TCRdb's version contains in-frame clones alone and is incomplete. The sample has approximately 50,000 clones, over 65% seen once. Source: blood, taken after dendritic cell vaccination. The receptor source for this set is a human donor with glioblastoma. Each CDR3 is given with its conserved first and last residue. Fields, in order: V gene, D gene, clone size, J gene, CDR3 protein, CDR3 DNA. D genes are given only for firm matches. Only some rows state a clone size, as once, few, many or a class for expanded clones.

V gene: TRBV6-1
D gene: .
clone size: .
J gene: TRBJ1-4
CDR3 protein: CASSEIGVTNEKLFF
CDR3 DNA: TGTGCCAGCAGTGAAATCGGTGTAACTAATGAAAAACTGTTTTTT

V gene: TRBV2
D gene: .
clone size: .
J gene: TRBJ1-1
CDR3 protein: CASTRGQSKTEAFF
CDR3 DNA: TGTGCCAGCACCCGGGGACAATCGAAGACTGAAGCTTTCTTT

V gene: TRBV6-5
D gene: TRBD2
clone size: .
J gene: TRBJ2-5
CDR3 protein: CASSGTSGGAETQYF
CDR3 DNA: TGTGCCAGCAGTGGTACTAGCGGGGGGGCAGAGACCCAGTACTTC

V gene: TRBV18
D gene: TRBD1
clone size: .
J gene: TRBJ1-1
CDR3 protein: CASSRDSNTEAFF
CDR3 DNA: TGTGCCAGCTCTAGGGACAGCAACACTGAAGCTTTCTTT

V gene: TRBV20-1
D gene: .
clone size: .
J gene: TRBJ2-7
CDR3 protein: CSAGGTYEQYF
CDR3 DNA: TGCAGTGCCGGGGGTACCTACGAGCAGTACTTC

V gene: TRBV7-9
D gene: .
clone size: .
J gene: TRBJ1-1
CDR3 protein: CASSLAGGYEAFF
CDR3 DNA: TGTGCCAGCAGCTTAGCGGGCGGGTATGAAGCTTTCTTT

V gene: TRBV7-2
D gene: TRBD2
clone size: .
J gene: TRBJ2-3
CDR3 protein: CASSLLGGVSTDTQYF
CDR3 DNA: TGTGCCAGCAGCTTACTGGGGGGGGTGAGCACAGATACGCAGTATTTT

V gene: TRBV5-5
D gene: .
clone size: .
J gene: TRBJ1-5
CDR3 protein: CASSFTDYQPQHF
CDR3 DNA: TGTGCCAGCAGCTTTACAGATTATCAGCCCCAGCATTTT

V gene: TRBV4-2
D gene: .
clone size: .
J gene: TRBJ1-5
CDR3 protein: CASSQGGGIDQPQHF
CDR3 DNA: TGTGCCAGCAGCCAAGGCGGGGGCATAGATCAGCCCCAGCATTTT

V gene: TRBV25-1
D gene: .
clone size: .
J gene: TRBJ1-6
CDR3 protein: CASWVGGWGSPLHF
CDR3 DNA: TGTGCCAGCTGGGTCGGGGGATGGGGTTCACCCCTCCACTTT

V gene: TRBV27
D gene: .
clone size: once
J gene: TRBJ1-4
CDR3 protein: CASRGASGGEKLFF
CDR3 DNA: TGTGCCAGCAGGGGCGCGAGTGGTGGCGAAAAACTGTTTTTT

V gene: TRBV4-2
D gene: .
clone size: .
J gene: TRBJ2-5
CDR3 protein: CASSQGEFSRSQETQYF
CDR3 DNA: TGTGCCAGCAGCCAAGGAGAATTTTCCCGGTCCCAAGAGACCCAGTACTTC

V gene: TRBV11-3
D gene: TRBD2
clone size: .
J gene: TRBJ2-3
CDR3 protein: CASRLKSGASTDTQYF
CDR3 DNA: TGTGCCAGCCGCCTTAAGAGCGGGGCTAGCACAGATACGCAGTATTTT

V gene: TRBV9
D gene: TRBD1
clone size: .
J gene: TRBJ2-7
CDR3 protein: CASSASGTGSEQYF
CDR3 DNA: TGTGCCAGCAGCGCCTCCGGGACAGGGAGCGAGCAGTACTTC

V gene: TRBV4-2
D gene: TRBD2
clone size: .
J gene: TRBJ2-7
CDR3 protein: CASSQEGGAYEQYF
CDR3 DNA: TGTGCCAGCAGCCAAGAGGGGGGGGCCTACGAGCAGTACTTC

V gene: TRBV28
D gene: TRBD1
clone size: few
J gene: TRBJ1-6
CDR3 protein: CASSRSRDRDSPLHF
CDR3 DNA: TGTGCCAGCAGCAGATCCCGGGACAGGGATTCACCCCTCCACTTT

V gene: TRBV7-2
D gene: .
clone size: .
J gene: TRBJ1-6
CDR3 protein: CASSLTSGEGSPLHF
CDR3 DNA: TGTGCCAGCAGCTTAACTTCAGGGGAAGGGTCACCCCTCCACTTT

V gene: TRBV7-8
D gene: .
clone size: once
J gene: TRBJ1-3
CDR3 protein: CASSLVAWAPAGNTIYF
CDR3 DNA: TGTGCCAGCAGCTTAGTGGCCTGGGCACCAGCTGGAAACACCATATATTTT

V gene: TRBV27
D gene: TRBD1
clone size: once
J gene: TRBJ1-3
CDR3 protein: CASRLTGQGSGNTIYF
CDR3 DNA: TGTGCCAGCCGACTGACAGGGCAGGGCTCTGGAAACACCATATATTTT

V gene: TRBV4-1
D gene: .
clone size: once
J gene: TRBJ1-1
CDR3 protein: CASSQDRGMGGTMNTEAFF
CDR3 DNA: TGCGCCAGCAGCCAAGATCGAGGTATGGGGGGGACAATGAACACTGAAGCTTTCTTT

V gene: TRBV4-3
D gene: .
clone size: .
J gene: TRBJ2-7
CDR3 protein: CASSQDLGFYEQYF
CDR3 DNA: TGCGCCAGCAGCCAAGATCTAGGTTTCTACGAGCAGTACTTC

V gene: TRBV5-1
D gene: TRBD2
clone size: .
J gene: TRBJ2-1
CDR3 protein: CASSLMTSGSDNEQFF
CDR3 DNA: TGCGCCAGCAGCCTCATGACTAGCGGGTCGGACAATGAGCAGTTCTTC

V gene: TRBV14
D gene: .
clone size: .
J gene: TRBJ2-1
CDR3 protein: CASSQDYGHLSYNEQFF
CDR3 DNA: TGTGCCAGCAGCCAAGATTACGGACACCTCTCCTACAATGAGCAGTTCTTC

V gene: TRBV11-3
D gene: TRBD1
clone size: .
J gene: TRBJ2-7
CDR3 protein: CASSRTGAYEQYF
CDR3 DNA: TGTGCCAGCAGCCGTACAGGGGCCTACGAGCAGTACTTC

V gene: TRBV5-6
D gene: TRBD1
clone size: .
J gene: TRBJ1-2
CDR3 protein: CASSLAWTGTGANYGYTF
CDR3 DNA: TGTGCCAGCAGCTTGGCCTGGACAGGGACAGGAGCTAACTATGGCTACACCTTC

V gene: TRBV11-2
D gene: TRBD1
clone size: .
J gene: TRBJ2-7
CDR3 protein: CASADRASYEQYF
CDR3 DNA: TGTGCCAGCGCGGACAGGGCCTCCTACGAGCAGTACTTC

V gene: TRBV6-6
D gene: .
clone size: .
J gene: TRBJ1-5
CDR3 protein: CASSYGREQPQHF
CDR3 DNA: TGTGCCAGCAGTTACGGCAGGGAACAGCCCCAGCATTTT

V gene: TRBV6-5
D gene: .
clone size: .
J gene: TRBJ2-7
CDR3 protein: CASSSRRDEQYF
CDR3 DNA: TGTGCCAGCAGTTCCCGGCGGGACGAGCAGTACTTC

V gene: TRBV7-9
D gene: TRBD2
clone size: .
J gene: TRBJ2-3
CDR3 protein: CASSLVLAGGTDTQYF
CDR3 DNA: TGTGCCAGCAGCTTGGTGCTAGCGGGGGGCACAGATACGCAGTATTTT

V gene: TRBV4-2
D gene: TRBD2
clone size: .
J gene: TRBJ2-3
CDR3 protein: CASSQDRPSGPSDTQYF
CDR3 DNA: TGTGCCAGCAGCCAAGATCGCCCTAGCGGGCCCTCAGATACGCAGTATTTT

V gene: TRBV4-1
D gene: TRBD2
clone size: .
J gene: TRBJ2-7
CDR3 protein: CASSRLAGGPYEQYF
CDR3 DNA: TGCGCCAGCAGCCGGCTAGCGGGGGGGCCCTACGAGCAGTACTTC

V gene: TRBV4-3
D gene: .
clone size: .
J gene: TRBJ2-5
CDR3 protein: CASSQGQYRGETQYF
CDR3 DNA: TGCGCCAGCAGCCAAGGTCAATACCGGGGGGAGACCCAGTACTTC

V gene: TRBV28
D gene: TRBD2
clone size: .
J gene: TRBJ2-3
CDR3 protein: CASSSRTSGGTDTQYF
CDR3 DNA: TGTGCCAGCAGTTCGCGTACTAGCGGGGGCACAGATACGCAGTATTTT

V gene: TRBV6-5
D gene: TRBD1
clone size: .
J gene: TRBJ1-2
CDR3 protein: CASKGTALDGYTF
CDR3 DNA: TGTGCCAGCAAGGGGACAGCCCTCGATGGCTACACCTTC

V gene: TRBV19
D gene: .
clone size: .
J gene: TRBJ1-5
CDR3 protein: CASSLPGARDSNQPQHF
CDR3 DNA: TGTGCCAGTAGTCTCCCCGGCGCGCGGGATAGCAATCAGCCCCAGCATTTT

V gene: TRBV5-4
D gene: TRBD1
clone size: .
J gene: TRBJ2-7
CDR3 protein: CASSWTGNPYEQYF
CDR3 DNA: TGTGCCAGCAGCTGGACAGGGAACCCCTACGAGCAGTACTTC

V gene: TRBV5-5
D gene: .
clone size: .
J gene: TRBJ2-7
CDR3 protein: CASSSGDSYEQYF
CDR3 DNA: TGTGCCAGCAGTTCAGGGGATTCCTACGAGCAGTACTTC

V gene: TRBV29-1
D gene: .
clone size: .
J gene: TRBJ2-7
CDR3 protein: CSVVVQGYEQYF
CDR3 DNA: TGCAGCGTTGTGGTGCAGGGCTACGAGCAGTACTTC

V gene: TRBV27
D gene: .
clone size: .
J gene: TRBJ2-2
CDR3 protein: CASSLVRQAGELFF
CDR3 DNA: TGTGCCAGCAGTTTGGTTAGACAGGCCGGGGAGCTGTTTTTT